The 12 T cell receptor beta chains reported below all come from one sample, sequenced in a study of blood T cell repertoires in COVID-19. TCRdb's copy holds only in-frame clones and misses some; the assay was immunoSEQ multiplex PCR. The table shows under 85,000 clones, with roughly four fifths occurring only once. The sequenced sample consisted of peripheral blood. The receptors here all came from a man younger than 45 with COVID-19, enrolled during active disease.

V is TRBV27 and J is TRBJ1-5, with a weak D call TRBD1 (5 bases). CDR1 and CDR2 (germline): MNHEY, SMNVEV (reference sequence). The CDR3 contains 15 residues. Trimming shortened V by 10 bases and J by 4 bases, and 20 bases separated the two germline ends. DNA for the CDR3: TGTGCCACCTCGGGGGTAGGTTCCAGGAATCAGCCCCAGCATTTT. Translation gives CATSGVGSRNQPQHF.

V and J are TRBV19 and TRBJ2-1, with D unresolved. With 4 bases removed from V and 3 bases from J, the gap between germline ends came to 7 bases. Germline-derived CDR1 and CDR2 are LNHDA and SQIVND (reference sequence). The CDR3 sequence is 13 residues long. CDR3 residues: CASSTRVYNEQFF. The CDR3 DNA reads TGTGCCAGTAGTACCCGGGTCTACAATGAGCAGTTCTTC.

The chain uses TRBV28 and TRBJ1-1, with D possibly being TRBD1 (6 bases). Germline V gene data show CDR1 as MDHEN and CDR2 as SYDVKM. The V end was cut by 7 bases, the J end by 0 bases, with 12 bases between. The CDR3 has 14 amino acids. CDR3 DNA sequence: TGTGCCAGCACTACAGGGTTACTGAACACTGAAGCTTTCTTT. Protein: CASTTGLLNTEAFF.

The V and J genes are TRBV27 and TRBJ2-1, with 7 bases identical to TRBD2. J lost 11 bases, V lost 7 bases, and 11 bases had no gene match. Per germline, CDR1 MNHEY and CDR2 SMNVEV (reference sequence). The CDR3 totals 13 residues. The CDR3 is CASTRGGRGKQFF. CDR3 sequence (DNA): TGTGCCAGCACCCGAGGCGGGAGAGGTAAGCAGTTCTTC.

The rearrangement uses TRBV7-2 and TRBJ2-1; tentatively, D is TRBD1 (5 bases). This CDR3 spans 13 amino acids. V was pared by 1 base and J by 5 bases, with 6 bases between. Per germline, CDR1 SGHTA and CDR2 FQGNSA. CDR3 loop: CASSLGQNNEQFF. The CDR3 region has the DNA TGTGCCAGCAGCTTAGGACAGAACAATGAGCAGTTCTTC.

V is TRBV28 and J is TRBJ2-3; D is uncertain. The CDR3 sequence is 14 residues long. The V gene lost 6 bases and the J gene lost 4 bases, with 14 bases spanning the gap. Germline loops: CDR1 MDHEN, CDR2 SYDVKM. In nucleotides, the CDR3 is TGTGCCAGCAGCGCACCATTCGAGTCAGATACGCAGTATTTT. It encodes CASSAPFESDTQYF.

J is TRBJ1-2 and V is TRBV10-3, with 8 nucleotides matching TRBD1. The CDR3 has 20 amino acids. Germline-derived CDR1 and CDR2 are ENHRY and SYGVKD. The V and J ends lost 0 bases and 0 bases, in that order; junction bases with no gene match: 15. CDR3 amino acids: CAISESEVRQGLNSNYGYTF. The CDR3 region has the DNA TGTGCCATCAGTGAGTCGGAGGTCAGACAGGGGCTCAATTCTAACTATGGCTACACCTTC.

V gene TRBV28 combines with J gene TRBJ1-5; TRBD1 matches at 10 bases. CDR3 size: 15 residues. V trimming: 5 bases; J trimming: 7 bases; junction bases outside the gene matches: 8. Germline CDR1 is MDHEN and CDR2 is SYDVKM. CDR3 in DNA: TGTGCCAGCAGTCGGGGGACAGGGGATATCCAGCCCCAGCATTTT. Amino acid sequence: CASSRGTGDIQPQHF.

For this clone: One junction end disagrees with the germline gene, perhaps due to a read error. This chain joins TRBV6-2 or TRBV6-3 and TRBJ2-3; 11 nucleotides match TRBD2. Germline CDR1 and CDR2: MNHEY and SVGEGT. This CDR3 has 17 residues. This chain's CDR3 is CVSSYPTSGIGTDTQYF. The CDR3 nucleotides read TGTGTCAGCAGTTACCCGACTAGCGGGATTGGCACAGATACGCAGTATTTT.

This clone occurred a few times. The chain employs TRBV5-6 and TRBJ1-4; 8 nucleotides line up with TRBD1. The CDR3 is 17 residues long. The V segment lost 2 bases and the J segment 6 bases; nucleotides outside the gene matches: 12. Germline lookup yields CDR1 SGHDT and CDR2 YYEEEE. The CDR3: CASSFSFLLQGDEKLFF. In nucleotides, the CDR3 is TGTGCCAGCAGCTTTAGTTTCCTGTTACAGGGGGATGAAAAACTGTTTTTT.

The chain has TRBV28 and TRBJ2-1; D is possibly TRBD1 (5 bases). Germline lookup yields CDR1 MDHEN and CDR2 SYDVKM. CDR3 length: 16 residues. V lost 4 bases and J 7 bases, leaving 20 bases between the germline ends. The CDR3 protein is CASSSEPYRMGNEQFF. The CDR3 bases are TGTGCCAGCAGTTCAGAACCGTACAGGATGGGTAATGAGCAGTTCTTC. The variable domain in full, completed from reference TRBV28 and TRBJ2-1, reads DVKVTQSSRYLVKRTGEKVFLECVQDMDHENMFWYRQDPGLGLRLIYFSYDVKMKEKGDIPEGYSVSREKKERFSLILESASTNQTSMYLCASSSEPYRMGNEQFFGPGTRLTVL.

J is TRBJ1-3 and V is TRBV6-2 or TRBV6-3; D gene unclear. This CDR3 region has 16 residues. V was pared by 5 bases and J by 0 bases, with 14 bases between. Germline loops: CDR1 MNHEY, CDR2 SVGEGT. CDR3 residues: CASSRPRSSSGNTIYF. As DNA, the CDR3 is TGTGCCAGCAGTCGTCCGAGATCGTCCTCTGGAAACACCATATATTTT.